The 11 T cell receptor beta chains below come from one sample, sequenced in a study of T cell responses to AZD1222 COVID-19 vaccine. Clones were read by immunoSEQ multiplex PCR, and TCRdb kept only the in-frame ones, dropping some. The sample carries around 160,000 clones, around 91% recorded once. This specimen was peripheral blood, taken on day 0 of AZD1222 vaccination. The receptors were gathered from an adult in good health.

About this clone: Within the sample, other DNA sequences also encode this same CDR3. This sequence joins TRBV11-2 and TRBJ1-6; no reliable D call. Germline-derived CDR1 and CDR2 are SGHAT and FQNNGV. The CDR3 sequence is 12 residues long. The V end lost 3 bases, the J end lost 7 bases, and 4 bases lay between the germline ends. The CDR3 loop is CASSLRNSPLHF. CDR3 DNA sequence: TGTGCCAGCAGCTTGAGAAATTCACCCCTCCACTTT.

The rearrangement uses TRBV7-3 and TRBJ1-2; 10 bases line up with TRBD1. After removal of 5 bases from V and 8 bases from J, the junction contained 11 bases not matched to a gene. Looked up from germline, CDR1 is SGHTA and CDR2 is FQGTGA. This CDR3 comprises 15 residues. CDR3 amino acids: CASSLGTGAFRGYTF. In DNA form, the CDR3 reads TGTGCCAGCAGCCTCGGGACAGGGGCGTTTAGAGGCTACACCTTC.

V is TRBV11-2 and J is TRBJ1-2; D gene ambiguous. This CDR3 is built from 13 residues. Trimming removed 5 bases from V and 4 bases from J, with 11 bases in between. From germline, CDR1 is SGHAT and CDR2 FQNNGV. The CDR3 DNA sequence: TGTGCCAGCAGCCGTAAAAGAACCTATGGCTACACCTTC. Amino acid sequence: CASSRKRTYGYTF.

This clone was detected a few times. The chain employs TRBV9 and TRBJ1-4, with 9 positions matching TRBD1. V was pared by 0 bases and J by 4 bases, with 4 bases of the junction left unmatched. CDR1 and CDR2 (germline): SGDLS, YYNGEE. The CDR3 runs to 16 residues. The CDR3 reads CASSVEGTGLNEKLFF. The CDR3, as DNA: TGTGCCAGCAGCGTAGAGGGGACAGGGCTTAATGAAAAACTGTTTTTT.

V and J are TRBV7-3 and TRBJ1-2, with TRBD1 as a possible D gene (6 bases). This CDR3 has 13 residues. V was trimmed by 4 bases and J by 3 bases, leaving 9 bases between them. Germline CDR1 SGHTA, CDR2 FQGTGA. The CDR3 DNA reads TGTGCCAGCAGCTCCGGACAGTACTATGGCTACACCTTC. As protein: CASSSGQYYGYTF.

The CDR3 region is CASSRNPDRAGGYTF. The CDR3, as DNA: TGTGCCAGCAGTCGAAACCCGGACAGGGCAGGTGGCTACACCTTC. This chain links TRBV6-5 with TRBJ1-2; TRBD1 agrees at 8 bases. V was pared by 5 bases and J by 7 bases, with 12 bases of the junction left unmatched. Per the germline V gene, CDR1 is MNHEY and CDR2 is SVGAGI. The CDR3 runs to 15 residues.

The chain recombines TRBV29-1 with TRBJ1-1; D perhaps matches TRBD1 (6 bases). Germline V lookup: CDR1 SQVTM, CDR2 ANQGSEA. The CDR3 spans 16 residues. V was trimmed by 4 bases and J by 5 bases, leaving 23 bases between them. The CDR3 protein is CSVAGRGRLGRTEAFF. DNA for the CDR3: TGCAGCGTTGCCGGCCGGGGGCGCTTGGGGAGGACTGAAGCTTTCTTT.

J is TRBJ1-1 and V is TRBV4-3; perhaps TRBD1 as D (5 bases). The CDR3 length is 15 residues. Germline CDR1 reads LGHNA; CDR2 reads YSLEER. The germline V and J ends were trimmed by 4 bases and 7 bases, with 19 bases remaining between them. CDR3 region: CASSPTGRARFEAFF. CDR3 in DNA: TGCGCCAGCAGCCCCACGGGACGGGCGAGATTTGAAGCTTTCTTT.

The genes are TRBV21-1 and TRBJ1-6; TRBD1 is the table's D call and was not checked against the DNA. TRBV21-1 is recorded as a pseudogene. CDR3 length: 20 amino acids. The CDR3 region has the DNA TGTGCCAGCAGCAAAGTGGTGGGACAGAAGAGGGCGAAGCGCCATTCACCCCTCCACTTT. Protein sequence: CASSKVVGQKRAKRHSPLHF.

The table lists this clone with a few counts. The rearrangement links TRBV11-2 to TRBJ2-5; D call uncertain. This CDR3 has 15 residues. Germline V gene data show CDR1 as SGHAT and CDR2 as FQNNGV. V was shortened by 5 bases and J by 3 bases, with 16 bases between the two germline ends. CDR3 sequence (DNA): TGTGCCAGCAGCCGGTCCCTAGGTCGAGAAGAGACCCAGTACTTC. Translation: CASSRSLGREETQYF.

This clone was seen once. V and J are TRBV19 and TRBJ1-1; D is uncertain. The CDR3 runs to 14 residues. Trimming pared 3 bases from V and 4 bases from J, leaving 12 bases between. The V gene's germline CDR1 is LNHDA and CDR2 SQIVND (reference sequence). The chain's CDR3 is CASSMNTGFTEAFF. The CDR3, as DNA: TGTGCCAGTAGTATGAACACCGGATTCACTGAAGCTTTCTTT.